This T cell receptor beta chain was recovered during a study of regulatory T cells in long-lasting Graves disease. Study results and caveats: Persistent disease exhibited a predilection for TRBV28, TRBJ1-2 and TRBJ2-5.

This clonotype turned up a few times. Antigen specificity is unknown. Documented time point: newly diagnosed GD, antithyroid drugs for less than 3 months. PBMC RNA was the source of the TCR library. Germline-derived CDR1 and CDR2 are SNHLY and FYNNEI. V lost 3 bases, J lost 6 bases, and 16 bases stayed unmatched. The CDR3 has 17 amino acids. Arm-PCR of CDR3 regions and iRepertoire HTBI primers were the basis on which TCR beta libraries were built. MiXCR, run by TCRdb on the multiplex PCR reads, gives a single entry per CDR3 protein. The table includes 380,000 or so distinct CDR3 sequences, roughly 15% detected once. Another study also made use of these data, one on T cells in Graves' hyperthyroidism and ophthalmopathy.

The TCR comes from a young woman with Graves disease. The chain employs TRBV2 and TRBJ1-2, with 7 positions matching TRBD1. This sample comprised peripheral blood mononuclear cells (PBMCs), obtained at new diagnosis, from a patient treated with antithyroid drugs. Here the CDR3 reads CASSELGQPDPPHGYTF. CDR3 nucleotide sequence: TGTGCCAGCAGTGAGCTGGGACAGCCGGATCCTCCCCATGGCTACACCTTC.